The source of this T cell receptor beta chain is a study of identical twins. Study-wide results and limits: Cord blood beta clonotypes that were abundant carried fewer insertions, and memory repertoires showed no such trend. Less excess twin sharing appeared in beta out-of-frame sequences.

Concerning this clonotype: No antigen is known for it.

MiXCR, run by TCRdb on the 5' RACE reads, gives a single entry per CDR3 protein. The repertoire includes over 600,000 distinct CDR3 sequences, over 20% of them detected once, and 4.3% sits in the top ten. These same records also appear under a second study, on T cells expressing NK-cell markers. Turning to that study: There were seven HCMV-seropositive donors and one seronegative donor among the eight sequenced. For about 6 donors, the dominant NKG2C+ clonotypes made up roughly 1.0-8% of their CD8+ T cells.

Specimen: PBMCs. The TCR originated in a woman aged 18 to 35 in good health.

CDR3 nucleotide sequence: TGTGCCAGCAGCCCGCAGGGTGTAGAGCAGTACTTC. This gives the protein CASSPQGVEQYF. The chain is built from TRBV7-2 and TRBJ2-7, with D perhaps matching TRBD1 (5 bases). V shed 5 bases and J shed 7 bases, with 12 bases lying between them. CDR1 and CDR2 from the germline V gene are SGHTA and FQGNSA. The CDR3 contains 12 residues.